Shown below are 17 T cell receptor beta chains from a single sample sequenced in a study of blood T cell repertoires in COVID-19. Assay used: immunoSEQ multiplex PCR; TCRdb lists only in-frame clones, some missing. The sample contains around 77,000 clones, more than 90% of which appear only once. Sequencing used peripheral blood. The receptors were sampled from a woman older than 75 with active or convalescent COVID-19.

The chain links TRBV4-1 to TRBJ1-3, with a possible D match to TRBD1 (6 bases). The length of the CDR3 is 19 residues. Germline V lookup: CDR1 MGHRA, CDR2 YSYEKL. Trimming removed 4 bases at V and 4 bases at J, with 26 bases between. In DNA form, the CDR3 reads TGCGCCAGCAGCCCTCTAAGTCTTCGGGACAATCAGTACGGAAACACCATATATTTT. Protein: CASSPLSLRDNQYGNTIYF.

The CDR3 DNA is TGTGCCAGCAGTGTGGTCGGGAGGGCGAACACTGAAGCTTTCTTT. Translated: CASSVVGRANTEAFF. The chain joins TRBV28 to TRBJ1-1; no clear D gene. The CDR3 runs to 15 residues. V was clipped by 5 bases and J by 1 base, with 14 bases between them. Germline CDR1 reads MDHEN; CDR2 reads SYDVKM.

The CDR3 DNA reads as TGTGCCAGTAAGCAGGACGGGGGTAGGGGAAACACTGAAGCTTTCTTT. Protein product: CASKQDGGRGNTEAFF. J is TRBJ1-1 and V is TRBV19; possibly TRBD1 for D (5 bases). There are 16 residues in the CDR3. Trimming shortened V by 7 bases and J by 2 bases, and 20 bases separated the two germline ends. Germline V gene sequence: CDR1 LNHDA, CDR2 SQIVND (reference sequence).

The J gene is TRBJ1-2, the V gene TRBV5-1; no reliable D call. The CDR3 has 14 amino acids. The germline CDR1 and CDR2 sequences are SGHRS and YFSETQ. Between the trimmed V and J ends, which lost 5 bases and 0 bases, there was a span of 11 bases. CDR3 sequence (DNA): TGCGCCAGCAGGGAGGGCAAGACTAACTATGGCTACACCTTC. This gives the protein CASREGKTNYGYTF.

V is TRBV19 and J is TRBJ2-7; D possibly corresponds to TRBD1 (5 bases). CDR3 length: 15 amino acids. The germline gives CDR1 LNHDA, CDR2 SQIVND (reference sequence). Trimming stripped 4 bases from V and 0 bases from J, with 13 bases between. DNA for the CDR3: TGTGCCAGTAGTAGTGGGGCAGCTGACTCCTACGAGCAGTACTTC. This codes for CASSSGAADSYEQYF.

This chain uses TRBV19 with TRBJ1-5; no clear D. V lost 1 base, J lost 2 bases, and 15 bases lay in between. CDR1 LNHDA and CDR2 SQIVND come from the germline V gene (reference sequence). This CDR3 is built from 17 residues. The CDR3, as DNA: TGTGCCAGTAGTATAGTCGAGGGCTCGGTAGGCAATCAGCCCCAGCATTTT. It codes for CASSIVEGSVGNQPQHF.

This clone appeared once. V gene TRBV10-3 combines with J gene TRBJ2-1; 11 bases fit TRBD2. Germline assignment: CDR1 ENHRY and CDR2 SYGVKD. The junction had 6 bases not matched to a gene; V was cut back by 9 bases and J by 8 bases. The CDR3 extends over 13 amino acids. The CDR3 spells CAITSGGSDEQFF. The CDR3 nucleotides are TGTGCCATTACTAGCGGGGGTAGCGATGAGCAGTTCTTC.

There are a few counts of this clone. Here the CDR3 DNA reads TGTGCCTGGAACAGGGGGGACTATGGCTACACCTTC. As protein: CAWNRGDYGYTF. The chain has TRBV30 and TRBJ1-2, with 8 bases matching TRBD1. CDR1 and CDR2 (germline): GTSNPN, SVGIG (reference sequence). The junction had 1 base not matched to a gene; V was cut back by 4 bases and J by 3 bases. CDR3 length: 12 residues.

The V and J genes are TRBV6-1 and TRBJ2-7; D perhaps matches TRBD2 (6 bases). Germline CDR1 is MNHNS and CDR2 is SASEGT. V lost 1 base, J lost 2 bases, and 12 bases lay in between. CDR3 size: 15 residues. The CDR3 sequence is CASSEGGTGAYEQYF. CDR3 DNA sequence: TGTGCCAGCAGTGAAGGTGGCACGGGGGCCTACGAGCAGTACTTC.

This clone came up once. The chain links TRBV4-1 to TRBJ1-6; weak D call: TRBD1 (5 bases). The CDR3 runs to 13 residues. Germline V gene lookup returns CDR1 MGHRA and CDR2 YSYEKL. V was cut by 6 bases and J by 10 bases, with 13 bases left in between. DNA for the CDR3: TGCGCCAGCAGTCGCAGGGTTTTATCACCCCTCCACTTT. This gives the protein CASSRRVLSPLHF.

The chain links TRBV12-3 or TRBV12-4 to TRBJ1-2, with 8 nucleotides matching TRBD1. V was clipped by 6 bases and J by 7 bases; unmatched bases: 7. The CDR3 runs to 13 residues. The CDR3 DNA is TGTGCCAGCAGCCCGACAGGGGTTTCTGGCTACACCTTC. This sequence encodes CASSPTGVSGYTF.

The V call is TRBV2, the J call TRBJ1-6; maybe TRBD1 (6 bases). The germline V and J ends were trimmed by 6 bases and 5 bases, with 14 bases remaining between them. The CDR3 contains 15 residues. Germline CDR1 reads SNHLY; CDR2 reads FYNNEI. CDR3 coding DNA: TGTGCCAGCAGATGGACAACAGGGAATAATTCACCCCTCCACTTT. Amino acids: CASRWTTGNNSPLHF. The full variable domain, in which reference TRBV2 and TRBJ1-6 provide the parts outside the CDR3, is EPEVTQTPSHQVTQMGQEVILRCVPISNHLYFYWYRQILGQKVEFLVSFYNNEISEKSEIFDDQFSVERPDGSNFTLKIRSTKLEDSAMYFCASRWTTGNNSPLHFGNGTRLTVT.

The chain employs TRBV29-1 and TRBJ1-2; possible D gene TRBD1, 5 bases. Germline V gives CDR1 SQVTM, CDR2 ANQGSEA. Deletions cut 1 base from V and 4 bases from J, with 10 bases between. The CDR3 loop spans 13 amino acids. CDR3 sequence: CSVEGAGRYGYTF. The CDR3 DNA follows: TGCAGCGTTGAAGGGGCAGGGCGCTATGGCTACACCTTC.

This chain connects TRBV5-1 to TRBJ2-5; 8 nucleotides agree with TRBD1. Germline V lookup: CDR1 SGHRS, CDR2 YFSETQ. The CDR3 has 14 amino acids. Losses at the gene ends were 7 bases for V and 3 bases for J; bases not matched to a gene: 8. The CDR3 sequence: CASRRMTGEETQYF. The CDR3 DNA reads as TGCGCCAGCCGGCGGATGACAGGGGAAGAGACCCAGTACTTC.

The chain is built from TRBV19 and TRBJ2-2, with D perhaps TRBD1 (7 bases). The V end was cut by 5 bases, the J end by 3 bases, with 13 bases between. Germline V CDR1 and CDR2: LNHDA, SQIVND (reference sequence). This CDR3 has 15 residues. CDR3 sequence: CASSLRDSYTGELFF. In DNA form, the CDR3 reads TGTGCCAGTAGTCTGCGGGACAGTTACACCGGGGAGCTGTTTTTT.

The V call is TRBV6-5, the J call TRBJ1-1; 9 bases map to TRBD1. The germline gives CDR1 MNHEY, CDR2 SVGAGI. The J segment lost 1 base and the V segment lost 6 bases, leaving 6 bases of the junction unmatched. The CDR3 totals 15 residues. This CDR3 is CASRNRDRANTEAFF. The CDR3 nucleotides read TGTGCCAGCAGAAACCGGGACAGGGCGAACACTGAAGCTTTCTTT.

The chain couples TRBV29-1 to TRBJ2-7, with 7 bases that match TRBD1. Unmatched junction bases numbered 8, after V lost 7 bases and J lost 5 bases. Germline assignment: CDR1 SQVTM and CDR2 ANQGSEA. The CDR3 sequence is 12 residues long. CDR3 residues: CSAYRGPNEQYF. As DNA, the CDR3 is TGCAGCGCCTACAGGGGACCCAACGAGCAGTACTTC.